Sequencing of this T cell receptor (beta chain) was carried out in a study of T cells in tumors after PD-1 blockade. About the study: Each patient got pembrolizumab 200 mg every 3 weeks or cemiplimab 350 mg every 2 weeks. Peripheral blood samples averaged 36,536 unique clonotypes and 113,528 templates. Study conclusions and caveats: Peripheral recruitment is suggested, as some novel exhausted tumor clones were in pre-treatment blood.

This CDR3 is 16 amino acids long. Trimming removed 2 bases at V and 5 bases at J, with 15 bases between. Germline-derived CDR1 and CDR2 are KGHDR and SFDVKD. Only in-frame clones appear in the TCRdb table, and some are missing; sequencing was by immunoSEQ multiplex PCR. The sample yields about 20,000 clones, 78% seen once. As for this clone: Its antigen is currently unknown.

The receptor was derived from a human donor with basal cell carcinoma. Sequencing was performed on PBMCs, taken before anti-PD-1 treatment. The rearrangement joins TRBV24-1 to TRBJ2-1; D not certain. CDR3 nucleotide sequence: TGTGCCACCAGTGATTCAACGGCAGCTCGGGACAATGAGCAGTTCTTC. This sequence encodes CATSDSTAARDNEQFF.